The 30 T cell receptor beta chains below come from one sample, sequenced in a study of blood T cell repertoires in COVID-19. Repertoires were generated with immunoSEQ multiplex PCR, while TCRdb's copy carries only in-frame clones and drops some. The sample has a few hundred thousand clones, roughly 90% seen once. The sequencing input was peripheral blood. Receptors were obtained from a woman aged 45-59 years with acute or convalescent COVID-19.

The chain carries TRBV4-3 and TRBJ1-2, with TRBD1 matching 8 bases. This CDR3 is built from 16 residues. The germline CDR1 and CDR2 sequences are LGHNA and YSLEER. V shed 0 bases, J shed 8 bases, and the junction held 11 bases outside the gene matches. CDR3 region: CASSQDPGQASGGYTF. As DNA, the CDR3 is TGCGCCAGCAGCCAAGATCCGGGACAGGCATCGGGAGGCTACACCTTC.

This clone has only one observation. The J gene is TRBJ2-1, the V gene TRBV11-1; no reliable D call. From germline, CDR1 is SGHAT and CDR2 FQDESV (reference sequence). This CDR3 contains 14 residues. The V gene lost 5 bases and the J gene lost 0 bases, with 8 bases spanning the gap. The CDR3 region is CASSPRSSYNEQFF. CDR3 nucleotides: TGTGCCAGCAGCCCCCGGAGCTCCTACAATGAGCAGTTCTTC.

The rearrangement joins TRBV19 to TRBJ2-7; the D gene is possibly TRBD1 (5 bases). Trimming removed 5 bases at V and 7 bases at J, with 12 bases between. There are 12 residues in the CDR3. Germline loops: CDR1 LNHDA, CDR2 SQIVND (reference sequence). The CDR3 here is CASSPRAGEQYF. DNA for the CDR3: TGTGCCAGTAGTCCCAGGGCTGGGGAGCAGTACTTC.

V and J are TRBV5-1 and TRBJ1-1; D is possibly TRBD1 (6 bases). The germline V gene encodes CDR1 SGHRS and CDR2 YFSETQ. The germline V and J ends were trimmed by 3 bases and 11 bases, with 20 bases remaining between them. The CDR3 is made up of 14 amino acids. The CDR3 DNA is TGCGCCAGCAGCTCTCAGACAGGCCCAGAAAGGGCTTTCTTT. Its translation: CASSSQTGPERAFF.

This CDR3 is CASRMRDRGQGTEAFF. In nucleotides, the CDR3 is TGTGCCAGCAGGATGCGGGACAGGGGGCAAGGCACTGAAGCTTTCTTT. The chain combines TRBV6-6 with TRBJ1-1; TRBD1 aligns across 12 bases. The length of the CDR3 is 16 residues. J gave up 4 bases and V 6 bases, and 9 bases lay outside the gene matches. From germline, CDR1 is MNHNY and CDR2 SVGAGI (reference sequence).

The chain is built from TRBV5-1 and TRBJ2-7, with 9 bases aligning to TRBD1. The germline CDR1 and CDR2 sequences are SGHRS and YFSETQ. This CDR3 region has 16 residues. The V and J ends lost 3 bases and 2 bases, in that order; junction bases with no gene match: 9. CDR3 nucleotide sequence: TGCGCCAGCAGCTCCCGCAAGGGACAGGGAACCTACGAGCAGTACTTC. Amino acids: CASSSRKGQGTYEQYF.

The chain is built from TRBV18 and TRBJ1-1; TRBD1 matches at 7 bases. The J segment lost 4 bases and the V segment lost 3 bases, leaving 8 bases of the junction unmatched. This CDR3 has 15 amino acids. The germline V gene encodes CDR1 KGHSH and CDR2 LQKENI. The CDR3 DNA follows: TGTGCCAGCTCACCCCGTACAGGGGAAGGCACTGAAGCTTTCTTT. Protein: CASSPRTGEGTEAFF.

The J gene is TRBJ2-5, the V gene TRBV7-2; D perhaps matches TRBD2 (5 bases). CDR1 and CDR2 from the germline V gene are SGHTA and FQGNSA. V was shortened by 5 bases and J by 1 base, with 11 bases between the two germline ends. The CDR3 runs to 14 residues. In nucleotides, the CDR3 is TGTGCCAGCAGCCCCGGACTGTTCCAAGAGACCCAGTACTTC. This gives the protein CASSPGLFQETQYF. Filled out from reference TRBV7-2 and TRBJ2-5, the complete variable domain reads GAGVSQSPSNKVTEKGKDVELRCDPISGHTALYWYRQSLGQGLEFLIYFQGNSAPDKSGLPSDRFSAERTGGSVSTLTIQRTQQEDSAVYLCASSPGLFQETQYFGPGTRLLVL.

The chain uses TRBV7-2 and TRBJ2-2; TRBD2 matches 10 bases. Germline-derived CDR1 and CDR2 are SGHTA and FQGNSA. The CDR3 is 19 amino acids. V was clipped by 5 bases and J by 1 base; unmatched bases: 13. The CDR3 here is CASSPRWDLAGGNTGELFF. CDR3 nucleotide sequence: TGTGCCAGCAGCCCTAGGTGGGACTTAGCGGGAGGGAACACCGGGGAGCTGTTTTTT.

The genes are TRBV30 and TRBJ2-1; possibly TRBD2 for D (5 bases). The germline CDR1 and CDR2 sequences are GTSNPN and SVGIG (reference sequence). This CDR3 is 12 amino acids long. V dropped 0 bases and J dropped 8 bases, with 8 bases sitting between them. The CDR3: CAWSVLAYEQFF. The CDR3 nucleotides are TGTGCCTGGAGTGTGCTAGCTTATGAGCAGTTCTTC.

The chain combines TRBV11-3 with TRBJ1-1; D gene uncertain. The CDR3 extends over 13 amino acids. Germline V lookup: CDR1 SGHNT, CDR2 YENEEA. Between the trimmed V and J ends, which lost 3 bases and 0 bases, there was a span of 5 bases. CDR3 nucleotides: TGTGCCAGCAGCTTTACTGTGAACACTGAAGCTTTCTTT. This gives the protein CASSFTVNTEAFF.

This clone was seen once. The chain links TRBV28 to TRBJ2-7; D might be TRBD1 (5 bases). The V and J ends lost 5 bases and 1 base respectively, with 12 bases between them. Germline assignment: CDR1 MDHEN and CDR2 SYDVKM. The CDR3 runs to 14 residues. In DNA, the CDR3 is TGTGCCAGCAGTACCGCCCAGGGTTCCTACGAGCAGTACTTC. Encoded protein: CASSTAQGSYEQYF.

The chain recombines TRBV5-8 with TRBJ2-7; D is ambiguous. Germline V gene data show CDR1 as SGHTS and CDR2 as YDEGEE. The CDR3 sequence is 11 residues long. V was shortened by 2 bases and J by 6 bases, with 6 bases between the two germline ends. CDR3 sequence (DNA): TGTGCCAGCAGCTTTTTCAGCGAGCAGTACTTC. This sequence encodes CASSFFSEQYF. Based on the CDR3 plus reference TRBV5-8 and TRBJ2-7, the full variable domain is EAGVTQSPTHLIKTRGQQATLRCSPISGHTSVYWYQQALGLGLQFLLWYDEGEERNRGNFPPRFSGRQFPNYSSELNVNALELEDSALYLCASSFFSEQYFGPGTRLTVT.

The V and J genes are TRBV4-1 and TRBJ2-1, with TRBD2 matching 12 bases. V lost 4 bases to trimming and J lost 2 bases; unmatched junction nucleotides: 6. The CDR3 extends over 17 amino acids. Looked up from germline, CDR1 is MGHRA and CDR2 is YSYEKL. In DNA, the CDR3 is TGCGCCAGCAGCCTCGGGACTAGCGGGCCCCCCTACAATGAGCAGTTCTTC. This translates into CASSLGTSGPPYNEQFF.

This chain joins TRBV7-2 and TRBJ2-7; D is possibly TRBD1 (5 bases). Germline CDR1 SGHTA, CDR2 FQGNSA. V was shortened by 2 bases and J by 2 bases, with 10 bases between the two germline ends. The CDR3 spans 14 residues. CDR3 nucleotide sequence: TGTGCCAGCAGCTTAACCTCGACAGCCTACGAGCAGTACTTC. It codes for CASSLTSTAYEQYF.

This chain connects TRBV11-2 to TRBJ1-1; the D gene is possibly TRBD1 (5 bases). Germline V gene data show CDR1 as SGHAT and CDR2 as FQNNGV. The CDR3 sequence is 15 residues long. V was clipped by 4 bases and J by 3 bases, with 15 bases between them. The CDR3 sequence: CASSSPGFGDTEAFF. CDR3 nucleotide sequence: TGTGCCAGCAGCTCCCCAGGGTTCGGTGACACTGAAGCTTTCTTT.

This clone was counted a single time. The chain links TRBV7-6 to TRBJ2-7, with TRBD1 identical over 9 bases. Trimming at V came to 2 bases and at J to 5 bases, leaving 13 bases not matched to a gene. CDR3 size: 17 residues. Germline CDR1 is SGHVS and CDR2 is FNYEAQ. The CDR3 sequence: CASSLPAFGTGSHEQYF. CDR3 coding DNA: TGTGCCAGCAGCTTACCCGCTTTCGGGACAGGGAGTCACGAGCAGTACTTC.

The genes are TRBV2 and TRBJ1-3; 7 positions match TRBD1. Germline-derived CDR1 and CDR2 are SNHLY and FYNNEI. V gave up 4 bases and J gave up 2 bases; unmatched junction bases: 5. The CDR3 totals 15 residues. The CDR3 DNA follows: TGTGCCAGCAGTGCAGGGGGGTTCCCTGGAAACACCATATATTTT. Amino acids: CASSAGGFPGNTIYF.

The chain is built from TRBV3-1 (or the pseudogene TRBV3-2) and TRBJ2-5, with D possibly TRBD2 on 5 matching bases. V gave up 4 bases and J gave up 8 bases, with 26 bases separating them. The CDR3 runs to 17 residues. Germline V gene lookup returns CDR1 LGHDT and CDR2 YNNKEL (reference sequence). CDR3 protein: CASSRAEANPHMETQYF. Written as DNA, the CDR3 is TGTGCCAGCAGCCGCGCGGAGGCCAACCCACATATGGAAACCCAGTACTTC.

The CDR3 nucleotides are TGTGCCATCAGTGTTTATCGGGGTAGAGAGACCCAGTACTTC. Translating it yields CAISVYRGRETQYF. The chain uses TRBV10-3 and TRBJ2-5; D is possibly TRBD2 (5 bases). The CDR3 consists of 14 residues. CDR1 and CDR2 (germline): ENHRY, SYGVKD. The V end was cut by 4 bases, the J end by 4 bases, with 13 bases between.

V is TRBV2 and J is TRBJ1-5, with D possibly matching TRBD1 (5 bases). Germline V CDR1 and CDR2: SNHLY, FYNNEI. The V end lost 7 bases, the J end lost 0 bases, and 10 bases lay between the germline ends. CDR3 length: 14 amino acids. CDR3 DNA: TGTGCCAGCAATGGACACAATAGCAATCAGCCCCAGCATTTT. It encodes CASNGHNSNQPQHF.

V is TRBV5-6 and J is TRBJ2-1; tentative D call: TRBD2 (5 bases). In germline, CDR1 is SGHDT, CDR2 YYEEEE. The length of the CDR3 is 13 residues. The V gene lost 5 bases and the J gene lost 10 bases, with 16 bases spanning the gap. The CDR3 loop reads CASREEGVREQFF. The CDR3, as DNA: TGTGCCAGCAGGGAAGAGGGTGTGCGGGAGCAGTTCTTC. The whole variable domain, filled in from reference TRBV5-6 and TRBJ2-1, reads DAGVTQSPTHLIKTRGQQVTLRCSPKSGHDTVSWYQQALGQGPQFIFQYYEEEERQRGNFPDRFSGHQFPNYSSELNVNALLLGDSALYLCASREEGVREQFFGPGTRLTVL.

In its sample, this clone was seen once. The chain links TRBV29-1 to TRBJ2-4, with D possibly being TRBD2 (6 bases). Germline values: CDR1 SQVTM, CDR2 ANQGSEA. The CDR3 is made up of 15 amino acids. The V and J ends lost 6 bases and 3 bases respectively, with 18 bases between them. DNA for the CDR3: TGCAGCGTGGGTGGCAGGAGGGGTGTCAAAAACATTCAGTACTTC. This codes for CSVGGRRGVKNIQYF.

The genes are TRBV19 and TRBJ1-6; TRBD1 agrees at 7 bases. The CDR3 has 17 amino acids. Germline assignment: CDR1 LNHDA and CDR2 SQIVND (reference sequence). Trimming cost V 6 bases and J 2 bases; bases outside gene matches: 10. This chain's CDR3 is CASSWGQRGAYNSPLHF. For the CDR3, the DNA is TGTGCCAGTAGCTGGGGACAGAGGGGCGCCTATAATTCACCCCTCCACTTT.

The rearrangement links TRBV7-3 to TRBJ2-2; 9 bases align to TRBD1. The V segment lost 5 bases and the J segment 5 bases; nucleotides outside the gene matches: 6. CDR1 is SGHTA, CDR2 FQGTGA, per germline. The CDR3 runs to 15 residues. CDR3 bases: TGTGCCAGCAGCGCCGGACAGGGGAGGACCGGGGAGCTGTTTTTT. Residues: CASSAGQGRTGELFF. Using reference TRBV7-3 and TRBJ2-2 for the parts outside the CDR3, the full variable domain is GAGVSQTPSNKVTEKGKYVELRCDPISGHTALYWYRQSLGQGPEFLIYFQGTGAADDSGLPNDRFFAVRPEGSVSTLKIQRTERGDSAVYLCASSAGQGRTGELFFGEGSRLTVL.

Comment on this clone: The sample holds other DNA sequences that translate to the same CDR3. The J gene is TRBJ1-5, the V gene TRBV19; 8 positions match TRBD1. Trimming removed 5 bases from V and 4 bases from J; junction bases left unmatched: 1. Looked up from germline, CDR1 is LNHDA and CDR2 is SQIVND (reference sequence). The CDR3 is 13 amino acids. This CDR3 reads CASSRQGNQPQHF. For the CDR3, the DNA is TGTGCCAGTAGTCGACAGGGGAATCAGCCCCAGCATTTT. The entire variable domain, with the rest obtained from reference TRBV19 and TRBJ1-5, is as follows: DGGITQSPKYLFRKEGQNVTLSCEQNLNHDAMYWYRQDPGQGLRLIYYSQIVNDFQKGDIAEGYSVSREKKESFPLTVTSAQKNPTAFYLCASSRQGNQPQHFGDGTRLSIL.

Comments on this clone: This CDR3 is also generated by other DNA sequences in the sample. The chain links TRBV6-6 to TRBJ2-1; D not resolved. The CDR3 runs 11 residues. Germline values: CDR1 MNHNY, CDR2 SVGAGI (reference sequence). The ends were cut back, 5 bases at V and 7 bases at J, with 6 bases in the middle. CDR3 sequence reads: CASSPGNEQFF. Written as DNA, the CDR3 is TGTGCCAGCAGTCCGGGTAATGAGCAGTTCTTC.

Here the CDR3 DNA reads TGTGCCAGCAGCTCCAGCGGGGTGTGGCCCCCCTACGAGCAGTACTTC. Its translation: CASSSSGVWPPYEQYF. The J gene is TRBJ2-7, the V gene TRBV7-2; 7 bases match TRBD2. Looked up from germline, CDR1 is SGHTA and CDR2 is FQGNSA. The CDR3 is made up of 16 amino acids. The J segment lost 2 bases and the V segment lost 4 bases, leaving 11 bases of the junction unmatched.

This chain links TRBV5-1 with TRBJ2-1; 10 nucleotides align to TRBD2. Germline lookup yields CDR1 SGHRS and CDR2 YFSETQ. CDR3 length equals 15 residues. Losses at the gene ends were 4 bases for V and 3 bases for J; bases not matched to a gene: 4. In nucleotides, the CDR3 is TGCGCCAGCAGCCTCTGGACTAGCGGCTACAATGAGCAGTTCTTC. This translates into CASSLWTSGYNEQFF.

This clone has a single count. The chain uses TRBV5-4 and TRBJ2-3; tentative D call: TRBD1 (6 bases). V lost 4 bases and J 7 bases, leaving 22 bases between the germline ends. Per germline, CDR1 SGHNT and CDR2 YYREEE (reference sequence). This CDR3 comprises 16 residues. CDR3 residues: CASSLWGPLNQNTQYF. The CDR3 DNA reads TGTGCCAGCAGCCTTTGGGGGCCACTGAACCAGAATACGCAGTATTTT.